This TCR beta chain was sequenced in a study of cytomegalovirus exposure and HLA in healthy donors. V lost 0 bases and J lost 5, with 8 bases in between. Looked up from germline, CDR1 is SGHTS and CDR2 is YDEGEE. The CDR3 loop spans 14 amino acids. PCR employed 60 Vbeta and 13 Jbeta primers. Some clones are missing from TCRdb's copy, which holds only in-frame ones; the method was immunoSEQ multiplex PCR. The table records over 90,000 clones, approximately 72% of them present only once. This sequence was found in a woman aged 70-85 years in good health and CMV-seropositive. Sample: PBMCs. This chain joins TRBV5-8 and TRBJ2-2, with D unclear. This chain's CDR3 is CASSLVFGTGELFF. The CDR3 region has the DNA TGTGCCAGCAGCTTGGTCTTCGGTACCGGGGAGCTGTTTTTT.